This TCR beta chain originates from a study of graft-versus-host responses after intestinal transplantation. The wider study: Following induction with anti-thymocyte globulin, all recipients were given tacrolimus and steroids for about three years.

J gave up 4 bases and V 7 bases, and 6 bases lay outside the gene matches. Germline V gene lookup returns CDR1 MNHEY and CDR2 SMNVEV (reference sequence). CDR3 length: 13 amino acids. Sequencing was performed with immunoSEQ multiplex PCR; in TCRdb, only in-frame clones are kept and a portion is missing. The table lists under 30,000 clones, about 92% of them singletons, with approximately 0.53% in the top ten. The sequence was obtained from a human patient who received an intestinal transplant, so some T cells may come from the graft donor. This specimen was PBMCs, taken 18 days after transplant. The J gene is TRBJ1-1, the V gene TRBV27; 7 nucleotides line up with TRBD1. In DNA, the CDR3 is TGTGCCAGCAATGGGCAGGGGGGCACTGAAGCTTTCTTT. It translates to CASNGQGGTEAFF.